Each of the 32 T cell receptor beta chains below was sequenced from the same sample in a study of cytomegalovirus exposure and HLA in healthy donors. Primers included in the PCR were 60 Vbeta and 13 Jbeta primers. Assay used: immunoSEQ multiplex PCR; TCRdb lists only in-frame clones, some missing. This table has 90,000 to 150,000 clones, roughly 70% appearing once. The specimen sequenced was PBMCs. Receptors were obtained from a woman between 50 and 59 years old in good health and CMV-seropositive.

The V and J genes are TRBV30 and TRBJ2-2, with 7 bases fitting TRBD1. CDR3 length: 15 amino acids. The germline gives CDR1 GTSNPN, CDR2 SVGIG (reference sequence). With V trimmed by 5 bases and J by 0 bases, 6 bases remained unmatched. Here the CDR3 DNA reads TGTGCCTGGGATTCCGGGACAGCGAACACCGGGGAGCTGTTTTTT. It codes for CAWDSGTANTGELFF.

This sequence joins TRBV7-9 and TRBJ1-4, with D possibly being TRBD1 (5 bases). The V gene's germline CDR1 is SEHNR and CDR2 FQNEAQ (reference sequence). The CDR3 covers 15 residues. The V and J ends lost 1 base and 8 bases respectively, with 14 bases between them. The CDR3 bases are TGTGCCAGCAGCTTAGTTCCCGAAAAGGGGGAAAAACTGTTTTTT. This sequence encodes CASSLVPEKGEKLFF.

This clone was recorded once. The chain has TRBV10-2 and TRBJ2-7; no definite D call. CDR3 length: 11 amino acids. Germline lookup yields CDR1 WSHSY and CDR2 SAAADI. V lost 8 bases and J 4 bases, leaving 9 bases between the germline ends. The CDR3: CASRALYEQYF. The CDR3 coding sequence is TGCGCCAGCCGAGCCCTATACGAGCAGTACTTC.

The chain links TRBV5-1 to TRBJ2-5; 9 nucleotides agree with TRBD2. CDR3 length equals 14 residues. Germline V gives CDR1 SGHRS, CDR2 YFSETQ. The J segment lost 2 bases and the V segment lost 4 bases, leaving 3 bases of the junction unmatched. CDR3 region: CASSLTSGQETQYF. CDR3 coding DNA: TGCGCCAGCAGCCTAACTAGCGGGCAAGAGACCCAGTACTTC.

J is TRBJ1-6 and V is TRBV27; D is ambiguous. The CDR3 is 14 amino acids. The V gene's germline CDR1 is MNHEY and CDR2 SMNVEV (reference sequence). The ends were cut back, 7 bases at V and 5 bases at J, with 12 bases in the middle. Written as DNA, the CDR3 is TGTGCCAGCAACCTTCAAGCGAATAATTCACCCCTCCACTTT. It translates to CASNLQANNSPLHF.

The chain couples TRBV9 to TRBJ2-3; D may be TRBD2 (5 bases). The CDR3 is made up of 15 amino acids. V lost 2 bases to trimming and J lost 2 bases, with 12 bases between them. Germline CDR1 and CDR2: SGDLS and YYNGEE. In nucleotides, the CDR3 is TGTGCCAGCAGCGTCGGGCTAGCCCACACAGATACGCAGTATTTT. Amino acid sequence: CASSVGLAHTDTQYF.

V usage is TRBV7-9 and J usage is TRBJ2-1, with TRBD2 matching 9 bases. Germline trimming cut 2 bases from V and 2 bases from J; bases unmatched to any gene: 10. Germline CDR1 reads SEHNR; CDR2 reads FQNEAQ (reference sequence). CDR3 length: 18 amino acids. CDR3 amino acids: CASSLSPLLAGTYNEQFF. The CDR3 nucleotides are TGTGCCAGCAGCTTAAGCCCGCTCCTAGCGGGAACCTACAATGAGCAGTTCTTC.

The chain combines TRBV2 with TRBJ1-3; D is undetermined. The CDR3 totals 14 residues. The ends were cut back, 5 bases at V and 0 bases at J, with 8 bases in the middle. The germline gives CDR1 SNHLY, CDR2 FYNNEI. CDR3 sequence: CASSWQISGNTIYF. CDR3 coding DNA: TGTGCCAGCAGTTGGCAGATCTCTGGAAACACCATATATTTT.

The rearrangement uses TRBV28 and TRBJ2-1, with a weak D call TRBD2 (5 bases). The CDR3 is 14 residues long. The germline gives CDR1 MDHEN, CDR2 SYDVKM. With 6 bases removed from V and 0 bases from J, the gap between germline ends came to 9 bases. CDR3 nucleotides: TGTGCCAGCAGAGCAGCGGACTCCTACAATGAGCAGTTCTTC. This encodes CASRAADSYNEQFF.

V gene TRBV15 combines with J gene TRBJ2-5; D is possibly TRBD2 (5 bases). CDR3 length: 15 residues. In germline, CDR1 is LNHNV, CDR2 YYDKDF (reference sequence). V was trimmed by 0 bases and J by 1 base, leaving 9 bases between them. CDR3 DNA sequence: TGTGCCACCAGCAGAGATCGGGGAGCCCAAGAGACCCAGTACTTC. It codes for CATSRDRGAQETQYF.

A single count supports this clone. The chain has TRBV19 and TRBJ2-2; 12 bases match TRBD1. The CDR3 length is 16 residues. In germline, CDR1 is LNHDA, CDR2 SQIVND (reference sequence). V dropped 6 bases and J dropped 7; count of bases not matched to a gene: 9. This chain's CDR3 is CASRTPGQGANGELFF. CDR3 nucleotides: TGTGCCAGTAGAACTCCGGGACAGGGGGCCAACGGGGAGCTGTTTTTT.

Concerning this clone itself: Other DNA sequences in the sample encode the same CDR3. V and J are TRBV12-5 and TRBJ2-5, with 7 positions matching TRBD2. The CDR3 runs to 14 residues. The junction had 14 bases not matched to a gene; V was cut back by 11 bases and J by 5 bases. Germline V gene data show CDR1 as LGHNT and CDR2 as FRNRAP. The CDR3 coding sequence is TGTGCTCCCCCTGGGGGGGTGAGCCAGGAGACCCAGTACTTC. Its protein product is CAPPGGVSQETQYF.

The chain joins TRBV6-1 to TRBJ2-1, with D perhaps matching TRBD1 (6 bases). V lost 2 bases to trimming and J lost 10 bases, with 9 bases between them. The length of the CDR3 is 12 residues. Germline CDR1 reads MNHNS; CDR2 reads SASEGT. The CDR3 bases are TGTGCCAGCAGTGAACTCAGGGGCGAGCAGTTCTTC. Its translation is CASSELRGEQFF.

The J gene is TRBJ1-1, the V gene TRBV5-1, with D maybe TRBD1 (5 bases). V was cut by 5 bases and J by 0 bases, with 11 bases left in between. Germline CDR1 is SGHRS and CDR2 is YFSETQ. The CDR3 is 14 residues long. Here the CDR3 reads CASSLTAMNTEAFF. CDR3 bases: TGCGCCAGCAGTTTGACAGCCATGAACACTGAAGCTTTCTTT. Filled out from reference TRBV5-1 and TRBJ1-1, the complete variable domain reads KAGVTQTPRYLIKTRGQQVTLSCSPISGHRSVSWYQQTPGQGLQFLFEYFSETQRNKGNFPGRFSGRQFSNSRSEMNVSTLELGDSALYLCASSLTAMNTEAFFGQGTRLTVV.

The J gene is TRBJ2-5, the V gene TRBV2; perhaps TRBD2 as D (7 bases). This CDR3 comprises 15 residues. The germline V gene has CDR1 SNHLY and CDR2 FYNNEI. Trimming stripped 3 bases from V and 4 bases from J, with 15 bases between. This CDR3 reads CASSEDLGGAETQYF. CDR3 DNA: TGTGCCAGCAGTGAGGACTTGGGGGGGGCAGAGACCCAGTACTTC.

CDR3 in amino acids: CASNGQRDTEAFF. Written as DNA, the CDR3 is TGTGCCAGCAACGGGCAGCGGGACACTGAAGCTTTCTTT. V gene TRBV28 combines with J gene TRBJ1-1; D is undetermined. The germline V gene encodes CDR1 MDHEN and CDR2 SYDVKM. This CDR3 is 13 amino acids long. V lost 7 bases and J lost 3, with 12 bases in between.

This clone was counted only a few times. The sample carries other DNA sequences with the same CDR3. The chain recombines TRBV5-1 with TRBJ1-2; D is possibly TRBD1 (5 bases). The germline V and J ends were trimmed by 0 bases and 2 bases, with 5 bases remaining between them. This CDR3 comprises 13 residues. The germline gives CDR1 SGHRS, CDR2 YFSETQ. As DNA, the CDR3 is TGCGCCAGCAGCTTGGGACAGAACTATGGCTACACCTTC. Its protein is CASSLGQNYGYTF.

This clone was picked up one time. V gene TRBV7-9 combines with J gene TRBJ1-4; D remains unclear. Between the trimmed V and J ends, which lost 3 bases and 7 bases, there was a span of 15 bases. The CDR3 covers 15 residues. Germline loops: CDR1 SEHNR, CDR2 FQNEAQ (reference sequence). In DNA, the CDR3 is TGTGCCAGCAGCTTTATGGCAGGCTCCGGTGAAAAACTGTTTTTT. This gives the protein CASSFMAGSGEKLFF.

In regard to this clone: In the same sample, other DNA sequences code for this CDR3. The rearrangement uses TRBV10-3 and TRBJ1-1; 7 bases line up with TRBD1. CDR3 size: 14 residues. V lost 6 bases and J lost 1; bases outside the gene matches: 5. Looked up from germline, CDR1 is ENHRY and CDR2 is SYGVKD. DNA of the CDR3: TGTGCCATCAGGCGGACAGGAGAGAACACTGAAGCTTTCTTT. This translates into CAIRRTGENTEAFF.

This clone was detected a few times. V usage is TRBV7-6 and J usage is TRBJ2-3, with unresolved D. The ends were cut back, 3 bases at V and 6 bases at J, with 7 bases in the middle. The V gene's germline CDR1 is SGHVS and CDR2 FNYEAQ. This CDR3 spans 12 amino acids. CDR3 residues: CASSFVEDTQYF. The CDR3 DNA sequence: TGTGCCAGCAGCTTTGTAGAGGATACGCAGTATTTT.

The V gene is TRBV4-2, the J gene TRBJ2-3; no reliable D call. Germline-derived CDR1 and CDR2 are LGHNA and YNFKEQ. The V end lost 0 bases, the J end lost 0 bases, and 10 bases lay between the germline ends. The CDR3 covers 16 residues. This CDR3 reads CASSQDVRTSTDTQYF. The CDR3 DNA reads as TGTGCCAGCAGCCAAGATGTCCGTACTAGCACAGATACGCAGTATTTT.

The V call is TRBV7-9, the J call TRBJ1-4; 7 nucleotides match TRBD1. CDR1 and CDR2 from the germline V gene are SEHNR and FQNEAQ (reference sequence). V lost 5 bases and J lost 0; bases outside the gene matches: 6. The CDR3 consists of 16 residues. Here the CDR3 reads CASSQLQGATNEKLFF. CDR3 nucleotides: TGTGCCAGCAGCCAACTTCAGGGGGCAACTAATGAAAAACTGTTTTTT.

In DNA form, the CDR3 reads TGTGCCAGCTCACTGGGACTAGCGGGAGGCAATGAGCAGTTCTTC. As protein: CASSLGLAGGNEQFF. The gene calls are TRBV18 and TRBJ2-1, with TRBD2 identical over 15 bases. V lost 4 bases, J lost 6 bases, and 1 base stayed unmatched. This CDR3 contains 15 residues. CDR1 and CDR2 (germline): KGHSH, LQKENI.

This rearrangement joins TRBV14 to TRBJ2-1, with 11 bases matching TRBD2. CDR1 is SGHDN and CDR2 is FVKESK in the germline V gene. J gave up 2 bases and V 4 bases, and 4 bases lay outside the gene matches. The CDR3 is 16 residues long. DNA for the CDR3: TGTGCCAGCAGCCGAGTAGCGGGGGGGACCTACAATGAGCAGTTCTTC. Protein product: CASSRVAGGTYNEQFF. The full variable domain, in which reference TRBV14 and TRBJ2-1 provide the parts outside the CDR3, is EAGVTQFPSHSVIEKGQTVTLRCDPISGHDNLYWYRRVMGKEIKFLLHFVKESKQDESGMPNNRFLAERTGGTYSTLKVQPAELEDSGVYFCASSRVAGGTYNEQFFGPGTRLTVL.

This clone was recorded once. The chain uses TRBV5-5 and TRBJ1-5; weak D call: TRBD1 (6 bases). This CDR3 region has 14 residues. Germline CDR1 and CDR2: SGHKS and YYEKEE (reference sequence). Trimming removed 3 bases at V and 7 bases at J, with 14 bases between. In DNA, the CDR3 is TGTGCCAGCAGCTATACAGGGTCGGAACAGCCCCAGCATTTT. It specifies CASSYTGSEQPQHF.

The chain combines TRBV11-3 with TRBJ1-1, with unresolved D. The V end was cut by 8 bases, the J end by 2 bases, with 9 bases between. CDR3 size: 12 residues. CDR1 and CDR2 from the germline V gene are SGHNT and YENEEA. CDR3 in amino acids: CASSGLNTEAFF. Here the CDR3 DNA reads TGTGCCAGCTCCGGACTTAACACTGAAGCTTTCTTT.

The chain joins TRBV27 to TRBJ1-2, with D tentatively TRBD1 (5 bases). CDR3 length equals 13 residues. Germline values: CDR1 MNHEY, CDR2 SMNVEV (reference sequence). Trimming shortened V by 6 bases and J by 1 base, and 9 bases separated the two germline ends. The CDR3 region is CASRDSYNYGYTF. DNA of the CDR3: TGTGCCAGCAGAGACAGTTATAACTATGGCTACACCTTC.

The genes are TRBV19 and TRBJ2-2; 8 bases map to TRBD2. Unmatched junction bases numbered 7, after V lost 9 bases and J lost 7 bases. This CDR3 is built from 13 residues. Germline V gene data show CDR1 as LNHDA and CDR2 as SQIVND (reference sequence). The CDR3 DNA sequence: TGTGCCAGCCGCCCCCGGGGGGGCGGGGAGCTGTTTTTT. Amino acid sequence: CASRPRGGGELFF.

The chain couples TRBV11-2 to TRBJ2-3; 10 bases align to TRBD1. The germline gives CDR1 SGHAT, CDR2 FQNNGV. The CDR3 consists of 17 residues. V lost 4 bases, J lost 3 bases, and 10 bases stayed unmatched. The CDR3 loop is CASSSRGTGVRTDTQYF. The CDR3 DNA is TGTGCCAGCAGCTCAAGGGGGACAGGGGTGAGAACAGATACGCAGTATTTT.

The chain carries TRBV6-5 and TRBJ1-2; 8 bases agree with TRBD1. The CDR3 length is 12 residues. Germline V gene lookup returns CDR1 MNHEY and CDR2 SVGAGI. Trimming cost V 8 bases and J 4 bases; bases outside gene matches: 3. The CDR3 protein is CASHRGSYGYTF. The CDR3 nucleotides are TGTGCCAGCCACAGGGGGAGCTATGGCTACACCTTC.

V usage is TRBV25-1 and J usage is TRBJ2-7; D is possibly TRBD2 (6 bases). Germline-derived CDR1 and CDR2 are MGHDK and SYGVNS. V was clipped by 6 bases and J by 3 bases, with 18 bases between them. The CDR3 sequence is 15 residues long. The CDR3: CASSPGGSRVYEQYF. In DNA, the CDR3 is TGTGCCAGCAGCCCTGGAGGGAGCAGGGTCTACGAGCAGTACTTC.

The V call is TRBV18, the J call TRBJ1-2, with a weak D call TRBD1 (6 bases). Per germline, CDR1 KGHSH and CDR2 LQKENI. CDR3 size: 16 residues. V was pared by 1 base and J by 5 bases, with 17 bases between. CDR3 coding DNA: TGTGCCAGCTCACCACTCGGCCAGGGGACGGCTTATGGCTACACCTTC. Its translation is CASSPLGQGTAYGYTF.